This TCR beta chain comes out of a study of blood T cell repertoires in COVID-19. Study overall: Whether acute or convalescent, the COVID-19 samples came from the United States, Italy and Spain. T cells, B-cell-depleted T cells, or PBMCs supplied cDNA or gDNA.

The CDR3 sequence is 12 residues long. Per germline, CDR1 MNHEY and CDR2 SVGEGT. Trimming took 4 bases from V and 10 from J; bases not matched to a gene: 5. In the authors' methods: Amplification with reference gene primers provided the estimates of nucleated cell counts. TCRdb's table, derived via immunoSEQ multiplex PCR, lists solely in-frame clones and lacks some. V and J calls and clone size are as listed in that table; D and trimming were resolved from the DNA. In the table there are approximately 81,000 clones, almost 85% of which are singletons. What was sequenced was peripheral blood. The sequence was collected from a human donor in a cohort sampled during active COVID-19. The genes are TRBV6-2 or TRBV6-3 and TRBJ2-3, with TRBD2 identical over 7 bases. DNA of the CDR3: TGTGCCAGCAGTTCGACTAGCTACCCGCAGTATTTT. The encoded protein is CASSSTSYPQYF.